The 21 T cell receptor beta chains in this list originate from one sample, sequenced in a study of blood T cell repertoires in COVID-19. This table comes from immunoSEQ multiplex PCR, and its TCRdb copy is limited to in-frame clones, with some not included. The sample has some 190,000 clones; about four fifths are singletons. Material for sequencing was peripheral blood. Source of these receptors: a woman older than 75 with COVID-19, enrolled during active disease.

The chain couples TRBV6-5 to TRBJ2-1; a possible D gene is TRBD2 (6 bases). The CDR3 totals 13 residues. V lost 6 bases to trimming and J lost 3 bases, with 9 bases between them. CDR1 and CDR2 (germline): MNHEY, SVGAGI. The CDR3 sequence is CASSPGLYNEQFF. The CDR3 nucleotides are TGTGCCAGCAGCCCGGGACTCTACAATGAGCAGTTCTTC.

The V gene is TRBV9, the J gene TRBJ2-3, with 7 positions matching TRBD1. The germline gives CDR1 SGDLS, CDR2 YYNGEE. The V and J ends lost 4 bases and 5 bases, in that order; junction bases with no gene match: 7. CDR3 length: 14 residues. CDR3 DNA: TGTGCCAGCAGCACCCGACAGGGTAAAGATACGCAGTATTTT. Translating it yields CASSTRQGKDTQYF.

The chain links TRBV19 to TRBJ2-2; TRBD1 agrees at 7 bases. CDR3 length: 14 residues. Germline values: CDR1 LNHDA, CDR2 SQIVND (reference sequence). Trimming at V came to 7 bases and at J to 6 bases, leaving 8 bases not matched to a gene. The chain's CDR3 is CASTPTGVAGELFF. The DNA for the CDR3 is TGTGCCAGTACCCCAACAGGGGTCGCCGGGGAGCTGTTTTTT.

The chain links TRBV7-9 to TRBJ1-1; no definite D call. The germline CDR1 and CDR2 sequences are SEHNR and FQNEAQ (reference sequence). V shed 2 bases and J shed 0 bases, with 7 bases lying between them. This CDR3 has 14 amino acids. The CDR3 nucleotides are TGTGCCAGCAGCTTAAGCAGGATGAACACTGAAGCTTTCTTT. Its protein is CASSLSRMNTEAFF.

The chain combines TRBV2 with TRBJ1-5; a possible D gene is TRBD1 (5 bases). The CDR3 is 15 amino acids. V shed 3 bases and J shed 4 bases, with 13 bases lying between them. In germline, CDR1 is SNHLY, CDR2 FYNNEI. CDR3 nucleotide sequence: TGTGCCAGCAGTGAGAGACGGGGGAGGAATCAGCCCCAGCATTTT. This gives the protein CASSERRGRNQPQHF.

This sequence joins TRBV29-1 and TRBJ1-3; D remains unclear. The V and J ends lost 4 bases and 4 bases respectively, with 11 bases between them. This CDR3 comprises 13 residues. Germline V CDR1 and CDR2: SQVTM, ANQGSEA. CDR3 amino acids: CSVVPLTGNTIYF. DNA of the CDR3: TGCAGCGTTGTACCACTAACAGGAAACACCATATATTTT.

This chain uses TRBV7-9 with TRBJ2-5, with TRBD2 matching 10 bases. Trimming at V came to 5 bases and at J to 4 bases, leaving 4 bases not matched to a gene. CDR3 length equals 14 residues. The germline V gene has CDR1 SEHNR and CDR2 FQNEAQ (reference sequence). The CDR3 DNA reads as TGTGCCAGCAGCCAAACTAGCGGGGTAGAGACCCAGTACTTC. Its protein is CASSQTSGVETQYF.

The rearrangement links TRBV5-1 to TRBJ2-7; D not certain. The CDR3 totals 13 residues. Germline lookup yields CDR1 SGHRS and CDR2 YFSETQ. V was clipped by 6 bases and J by 5 bases, with 15 bases between them. CDR3 in amino acids: CASTASNINEQYF. Written as DNA, the CDR3 is TGCGCCAGCACCGCCAGTAACATCAACGAGCAGTACTTC.

This clone was detected only a few times. The CDR3 is CAISEQHYGYTF. CDR3 nucleotides: TGTGCCATCAGTGAACAGCACTATGGCTACACCTTC. J is TRBJ1-2 and V is TRBV10-3; D is ambiguous. Germline-derived CDR1 and CDR2 are ENHRY and SYGVKD. Trimming pared 3 bases from V and 3 bases from J, leaving 5 bases between. The CDR3 extends over 12 amino acids.

The chain is built from TRBV4-1 and TRBJ1-5; D is unresolved. This CDR3 is built from 17 residues. V was trimmed by 0 bases and J by 0 bases, leaving 12 bases between them. The germline V gene has CDR1 MGHRA and CDR2 YSYEKL. The DNA of the CDR3 is TGCGCCAGCAGCCAAGATCACCCGGAGAGTAGCAATCAGCCCCAGCATTTT. It codes for CASSQDHPESSNQPQHF.

The V and J genes are TRBV20-1 and TRBJ2-2; 8 bases map to TRBD1. This CDR3 spans 16 amino acids. V was clipped by 3 bases and J by 6 bases; unmatched bases: 12. Looked up from germline, CDR1 is DFQATT and CDR2 is SNEGSKA (reference sequence). The CDR3 nucleotides read TGCAGTGCTAGTCCGTTCGGGCAGGGGGCGGCCGGGGAGCTGTTTTTT. Its protein product is CSASPFGQGAAGELFF.

This chain uses TRBV6-1 with TRBJ2-6; TRBD1 matches 7 bases. The CDR3 runs 17 residues. V shed 3 bases, J shed 3 bases, and the junction held 8 bases outside the gene matches. Per germline, CDR1 MNHNS and CDR2 SASEGT. For the CDR3, the DNA is TGTGCCAGCAGTGACCGAGGGGGCGCATTTGGGGCCAACGTCCTGACTTTC. This sequence encodes CASSDRGGAFGANVLTF.

V usage is TRBV18 and J usage is TRBJ1-5; tentative D call: TRBD1 (5 bases). V was shortened by 4 bases and J by 6 bases, with 16 bases between the two germline ends. The germline CDR1 and CDR2 sequences are KGHSH and LQKENI. The CDR3 has 15 residues. This CDR3 is CASSLKGVWGQPQHF. The CDR3, as DNA: TGTGCCAGCTCACTAAAAGGGGTTTGGGGTCAGCCCCAGCATTTT.

The V gene is TRBV7-3, the J gene TRBJ1-6; 7 bases line up with TRBD1. This CDR3 has 13 amino acids. Germline V gene lookup returns CDR1 SGHTA and CDR2 FQGTGA. V was pared by 5 bases and J by 7 bases, with 2 bases of the junction left unmatched. The CDR3 protein is CASSIGGNSPLHF. The CDR3 region has the DNA TGTGCCAGCAGCATAGGGGGCAATTCACCCCTCCACTTT.

The chain recombines TRBV5-1 with TRBJ1-4; TRBD1 matches at 7 bases. The CDR3 is 15 residues long. V lost 4 bases, J lost 7 bases, and 10 bases stayed unmatched. Germline CDR1 SGHRS, CDR2 YFSETQ. The CDR3 spells CASSPRQGSIEKLFF. The CDR3, as DNA: TGCGCCAGCAGCCCCCGACAGGGATCCATTGAAAAACTGTTTTTT.

V usage is TRBV28 and J usage is TRBJ1-5; D gene unclear. Germline V CDR1 and CDR2: MDHEN, SYDVKM. V was cut by 7 bases and J by 2 bases, with 9 bases left in between. This CDR3 is 13 amino acids long. CDR3 nucleotides: TGTGCCAGCACCCCCGCAGGCAATCAGCCCCAGCATTTT. Translated, it gives CASTPAGNQPQHF.

The chain links TRBV7-3 to TRBJ2-5; D may be TRBD2 (5 bases). CDR1 SGHTA and CDR2 FQGTGA come from the germline V gene. Trimming took off 2 bases at V and 5 bases at J, with 12 bases between the two ends. CDR3 length: 14 residues. The CDR3: CASSLPGKRETQYF. CDR3 nucleotide sequence: TGTGCCAGCAGCTTACCGGGGAAGAGGGAGACCCAGTACTTC.

The chain employs TRBV6-5 and TRBJ1-5; tentative D call: TRBD1 (5 bases). The germline V gene encodes CDR1 MNHEY and CDR2 SVGAGI. The CDR3 consists of 14 residues. V lost 6 bases and J lost 0, with 9 bases in between. In nucleotides, the CDR3 is TGTGCCAGCAGGGACATAGCTAGCAATCAGCCCCAGCATTTT. Translation: CASRDIASNQPQHF.

The chain is built from TRBV3-1 (or the pseudogene TRBV3-2) and TRBJ1-1; 7 bases are shared with TRBD1. V lost 8 bases, J lost 8 bases, and 14 bases stayed unmatched. CDR1 LGHDT and CDR2 YNNKEL come from the germline V gene (reference sequence). CDR3 size: 14 residues. The CDR3 bases are TGTGCCAGCTGCTCAGAAGGGGGCGGGGCAGAAGCTTTCTTT. Protein: CASCSEGGGAEAFF.

The CDR3 sequence: CASSEVGHGGGYEQYF. CDR3 nucleotides: TGTGCCAGCAGTGAAGTTGGACACGGGGGAGGCTACGAGCAGTACTTC. The chain joins TRBV6-1 to TRBJ2-7; perhaps TRBD2 as D (6 bases). V gave up 1 base and J gave up 3 bases, with 16 bases separating them. The CDR3 has 16 residues. CDR1 and CDR2 (germline): MNHNS, SASEGT.

The CDR3 DNA reads TGTGCCAGCAGCCTAGGCGGGAACTATGGCTACACCTTC. This codes for CASSLGGNYGYTF. The chain uses TRBV27 and TRBJ1-2; D is unclear. Trimming left V 6 bases short and J 2 bases short, with 10 bases between. The germline CDR1 and CDR2 sequences are MNHEY and SMNVEV (reference sequence). CDR3 length equals 13 residues.